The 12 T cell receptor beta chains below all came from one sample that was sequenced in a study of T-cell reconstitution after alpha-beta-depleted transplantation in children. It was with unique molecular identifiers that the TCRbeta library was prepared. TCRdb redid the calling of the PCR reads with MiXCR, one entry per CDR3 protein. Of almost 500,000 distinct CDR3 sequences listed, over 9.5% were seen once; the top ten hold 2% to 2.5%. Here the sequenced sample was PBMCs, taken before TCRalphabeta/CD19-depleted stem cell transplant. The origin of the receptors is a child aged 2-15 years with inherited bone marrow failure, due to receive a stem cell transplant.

CDR3 region: CAISLETHEDSYEQYF. The CDR3 nucleotides are TGTGCCATCAGCCTAGAAACCCACGAGGATTCCTACGAGCAGTACTTC. The chain carries TRBV10-3 and TRBJ2-7; the D is unclear. The CDR3 contains 16 residues. Germline V gene lookup returns CDR1 ENHRY and CDR2 SYGVKD. Trimming removed 6 bases from V and 1 base from J, with 19 bases in between.

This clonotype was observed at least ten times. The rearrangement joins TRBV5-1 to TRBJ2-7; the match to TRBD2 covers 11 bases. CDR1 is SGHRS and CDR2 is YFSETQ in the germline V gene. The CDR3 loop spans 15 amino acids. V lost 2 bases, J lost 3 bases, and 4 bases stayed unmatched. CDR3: CASSLGLAGNYEQYF. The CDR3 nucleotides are TGCGCCAGCAGCTTAGGACTAGCGGGCAACTACGAGCAGTACTTC.

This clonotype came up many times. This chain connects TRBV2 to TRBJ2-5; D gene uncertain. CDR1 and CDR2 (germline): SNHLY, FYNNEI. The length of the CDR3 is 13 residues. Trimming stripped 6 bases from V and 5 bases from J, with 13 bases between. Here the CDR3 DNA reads TGTGCCAGCAGGACGACTCGACGGGAGACCCAGTACTTC. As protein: CASRTTRRETQYF.

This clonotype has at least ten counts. The DNA of the CDR3 is TGTGCCAGCAGTTCCCTAGGGGGGAGGCATCAGCCCCAGCATTTT. Translating gives CASSSLGGRHQPQHF. The chain links TRBV27 to TRBJ1-5; a weak D match, TRBD1 (6 bases). Looked up from germline, CDR1 is MNHEY and CDR2 is SMNVEV (reference sequence). Trimming left V 4 bases short and J 5 bases short, with 15 bases between. This CDR3 is built from 15 residues.

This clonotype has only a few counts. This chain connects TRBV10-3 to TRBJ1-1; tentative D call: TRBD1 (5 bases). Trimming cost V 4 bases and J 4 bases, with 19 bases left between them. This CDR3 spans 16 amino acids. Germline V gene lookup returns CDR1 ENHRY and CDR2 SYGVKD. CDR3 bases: TGTGCCATCAGTGGGGGGGGAGGGGATACGGGCACTGAAGCTTTCTTT. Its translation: CAISGGGGDTGTEAFF.

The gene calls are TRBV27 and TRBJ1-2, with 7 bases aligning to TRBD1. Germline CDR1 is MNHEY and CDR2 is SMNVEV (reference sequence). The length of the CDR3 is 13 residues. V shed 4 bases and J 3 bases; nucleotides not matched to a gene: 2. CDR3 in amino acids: CASSWDRYYGYTF. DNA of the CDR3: TGTGCCAGCAGTTGGGACAGATACTATGGCTACACCTTC.

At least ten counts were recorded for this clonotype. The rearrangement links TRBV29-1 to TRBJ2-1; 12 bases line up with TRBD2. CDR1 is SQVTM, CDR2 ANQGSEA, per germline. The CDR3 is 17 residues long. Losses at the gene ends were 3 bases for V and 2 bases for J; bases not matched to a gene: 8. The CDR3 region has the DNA TGCAGCGTTGAGGGGCTAGCGGGAGGGAACCCCTACAATGAGCAGTTCTTC. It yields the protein CSVEGLAGGNPYNEQFF.

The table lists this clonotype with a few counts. CDR3 sequence (DNA): TGTGCCAGCAGCCTGATGACTAGTCCCAATGAGCAGTTCTTC. It translates to CASSLMTSPNEQFF. The J gene is TRBJ2-1, the V gene TRBV9; TRBD2 is a possible D gene (6 bases). Germline loops: CDR1 SGDLS, CDR2 YYNGEE. V was clipped by 4 bases and J by 6 bases, with 14 bases between them. The CDR3 loop spans 14 amino acids.

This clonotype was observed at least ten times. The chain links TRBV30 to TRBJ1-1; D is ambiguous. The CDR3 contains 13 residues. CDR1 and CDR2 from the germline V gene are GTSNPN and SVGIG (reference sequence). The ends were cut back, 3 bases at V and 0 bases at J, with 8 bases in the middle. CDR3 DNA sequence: TGTGCCTGGAGCAGATTCATGAACACTGAAGCTTTCTTT. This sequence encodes CAWSRFMNTEAFF.

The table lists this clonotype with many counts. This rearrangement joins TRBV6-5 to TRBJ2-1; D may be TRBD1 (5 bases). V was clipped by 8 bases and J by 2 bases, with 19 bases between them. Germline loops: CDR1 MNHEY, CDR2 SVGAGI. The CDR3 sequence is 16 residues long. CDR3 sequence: CASGATGRVTYNEQFF. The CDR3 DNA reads TGTGCCAGCGGCGCTACAGGTCGGGTCACCTACAATGAGCAGTTCTTC.

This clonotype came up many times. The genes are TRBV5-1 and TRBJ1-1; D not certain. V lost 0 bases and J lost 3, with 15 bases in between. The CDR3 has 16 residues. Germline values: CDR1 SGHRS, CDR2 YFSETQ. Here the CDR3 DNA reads TGCGCCAGCAGCTTGGCCCAACCGGACGGGGACACTGAAGCTTTCTTT. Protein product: CASSLAQPDGDTEAFF.

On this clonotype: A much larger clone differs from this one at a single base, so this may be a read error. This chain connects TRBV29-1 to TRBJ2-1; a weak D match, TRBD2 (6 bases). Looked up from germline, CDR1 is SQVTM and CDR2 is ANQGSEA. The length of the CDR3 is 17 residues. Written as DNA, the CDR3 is TGCAGCGTTGAAGATCGATGGGCGGGAAGCTCCTACAATGCGCAGTTCTTC. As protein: CSVEDRWAGSSYNAQFF.